These 21 T cell receptor beta chains were all obtained from the same sample, sequenced in a study of OX40 agonist ivuxolimab in advanced cancers. Libraries were prepared by immunoSEQ multiplex PCR; TCRdb keeps only in-frame clonotypes and omits some of them. The sample holds about 100,000 clones, about 91% seen once. Material: CD4+ or CD8+ T cells sorted from blood, obtained in a trial of the OX40 agonist ivuxolimab. The origin of the receptors is an adult with an advanced solid tumor such as melanoma, head and neck, liver or kidney cancer.

The V and J genes are TRBV2 and TRBJ2-5; D unclear. Germline V gives CDR1 SNHLY, CDR2 FYNNEI. This CDR3 contains 12 residues. V was shortened by 0 bases and J by 5 bases, with 4 bases between the two germline ends. For the CDR3, the DNA is TGTGCCAGCAGTGAAGCGGGGGAGACCCAGTACTTC. Protein sequence: CASSEAGETQYF.

The rearrangement links TRBV7-8 to TRBJ1-2, with D possibly matching TRBD1 (5 bases). This CDR3 has 14 amino acids. Trimming stripped 5 bases from V and 2 bases from J, with 12 bases between. Germline values: CDR1 SGHVS, CDR2 FQNEAQ. The CDR3 DNA reads TGTGCCAGCAGCCCCACAAGGGGAAACTATGGCTACACCTTC. This codes for CASSPTRGNYGYTF.

The chain is built from TRBV5-5 and TRBJ2-1; tentatively, D is TRBD1 or TRBD2 (5 bases each). Germline V gene data show CDR1 as SGHKS and CDR2 as YYEKEE (reference sequence). The CDR3 runs 17 residues. V was cut by 0 bases and J by 3 bases, with 16 bases left in between. The CDR3 is CASSLEQGGGGYNEQFF. The CDR3 nucleotides read TGTGCCAGCAGCTTGGAGCAGGGTGGCGGAGGCTACAATGAGCAGTTCTTC.

The chain is built from TRBV11-2 and TRBJ2-1, with D unresolved. The CDR3 spans 14 residues. The germline V gene encodes CDR1 SGHAT and CDR2 FQNNGV. Deletions cut 3 bases from V and 0 bases from J, with 6 bases between. CDR3 DNA sequence: TGTGCCAGCAGCTTCATGGACTCCTACAATGAGCAGTTCTTC. This codes for CASSFMDSYNEQFF.

The chain carries TRBV11-2 and TRBJ2-2; D is unclear. Germline loops: CDR1 SGHAT, CDR2 FQNNGV. V lost 6 bases, J lost 1 base, and 15 bases lay in between. The CDR3 spans 16 residues. CDR3 protein: CASRRTGSLNTGELFF. CDR3 nucleotide sequence: TGTGCCAGCAGAAGGACCGGGTCGTTGAACACCGGGGAGCTGTTTTTT. Looking up the rest from reference TRBV11-2 and TRBJ2-2 gives the full variable domain: EAGVAQSPRYKIIEKRQSVAFWCNPISGHATLYWYQQILGQGPKLLIQFQNNGVVDDSQLPKDRFSAERLKGVDSTLKIQPAKLEDSAVYLCASRRTGSLNTGELFFGEGSRLTVL.

This clone has more than one count but fewer than ten. The rearrangement uses TRBV7-9 and TRBJ1-3; D is possibly TRBD1 (5 bases). Trimming stripped 4 bases from V and 0 bases from J, with 10 bases between. CDR1 is SEHNR and CDR2 is FQNEAQ in the germline V gene (reference sequence). The CDR3 has 15 residues. The CDR3 protein is CASSSRVLSGNTIYF. Here the CDR3 DNA reads TGTGCCAGCAGCTCCAGGGTTCTCTCTGGAAACACCATATATTTT.

This chain uses TRBV6-6 with TRBJ2-4; TRBD1 aligns across 7 bases. The CDR3 is 15 amino acids. Germline V gives CDR1 MNHNY, CDR2 SVGAGI (reference sequence). V dropped 6 bases and J dropped 2; count of bases not matched to a gene: 7. The CDR3 DNA reads as TGTGCCAGCAGGTTGGACAGGCTTCCCAAAAACATTCAGTACTTC. It codes for CASRLDRLPKNIQYF.

J is TRBJ1-2 and V is TRBV28; possibly TRBD1 for D (5 bases). V lost 3 bases and J lost 0, with 11 bases in between. The CDR3 is 15 amino acids. In germline, CDR1 is MDHEN, CDR2 SYDVKM. The CDR3 nucleotides are TGTGCCAGCAGTTTCCGGGGCCTACCTAACTATGGCTACACCTTC. Amino acids: CASSFRGLPNYGYTF.

This clone has only one observation. CDR3 DNA sequence: TGTGCCAGCAGGGAATACGATGGGCTGGGATATACGCAGTATTTT. Its translation: CASREYDGLGYTQYF. The chain links TRBV6-1 to TRBJ2-3; D not certain. The V end was cut by 6 bases, the J end by 7 bases, with 20 bases between. The germline CDR1 and CDR2 sequences are MNHNS and SASEGT. The CDR3 covers 15 residues.

The chain combines TRBV5-1 with TRBJ2-5; TRBD1 or TRBD2 may be the D gene (6 bases each). Germline V gene sequence: CDR1 SGHRS, CDR2 YFSETQ. V dropped 4 bases and J dropped 3 bases, with 13 bases sitting between them. The CDR3 is 14 amino acids. The CDR3 DNA sequence: TGCGCCAGCAGCCCCACGGGGGCAGAAGAGACCCAGTACTTC. This encodes CASSPTGAEETQYF.

This chain connects TRBV11-1 to TRBJ2-1; 10 bases map to TRBD2. The CDR3 loop spans 15 amino acids. The V segment lost 4 bases and the J segment 6 bases; nucleotides outside the gene matches: 6. Germline V CDR1 and CDR2: SGHAT, FQDESV (reference sequence). This CDR3 is CASSYTSGISNEQFF. The DNA of the CDR3 is TGTGCCAGCAGCTATACTAGCGGGATTTCCAATGAGCAGTTCTTC.

The chain links TRBV5-1 to TRBJ1-2, with D uncertain. This CDR3 is built from 16 residues. Per germline, CDR1 SGHRS and CDR2 YFSETQ. The V and J ends lost 2 bases and 6 bases respectively, with 20 bases between them. CDR3 in amino acids: CASSFDFGVSRDGYTF. CDR3 in DNA: TGCGCCAGCAGCTTTGATTTTGGGGTTTCGAGAGATGGCTACACCTTC.

The chain has TRBV11-3 and TRBJ1-3; D not resolved. Trimming removed 5 bases at V and 1 base at J, with 6 bases between. The CDR3 has 13 amino acids. CDR1 SGHNT and CDR2 YENEEA come from the germline V gene. The CDR3 region has the DNA TGTGCCAGCAGCCCCTCTTCTGGAAACACCATATATTTT. Encoded protein: CASSPSSGNTIYF.

Only a few counts were recorded for this clone. The sample contains more than one DNA sequence encoding this CDR3. V and J are TRBV19 and TRBJ1-1; D remains unclear. This CDR3 comprises 11 residues. The ends were cut back, 3 bases at V and 7 bases at J, with 6 bases in the middle. Germline CDR1 reads LNHDA; CDR2 reads SQIVND (reference sequence). CDR3 DNA: TGTGCCAGTAGTATTCGGTATGAAGCTTTCTTT. Amino acid sequence: CASSIRYEAFF.

The J gene is TRBJ2-1, the V gene TRBV10-3; 7 bases fit TRBD1. Germline values: CDR1 ENHRY, CDR2 SYGVKD. The trim removed 6 bases at V and 7 bases at J, leaving 12 bases unmatched. CDR3 length equals 15 residues. CDR3 loop: CAISPDRVGKNEQFF. Written as DNA, the CDR3 is TGTGCCATCAGCCCCGACAGGGTTGGTAAAAATGAGCAGTTCTTC.

The chain uses TRBV5-1 and TRBJ1-3; D not resolved. The V end was cut by 3 bases, the J end by 4 bases, with 17 bases between. CDR3 length: 16 residues. The germline CDR1 and CDR2 sequences are SGHRS and YFSETQ. CDR3: CASSSSVPQDGNTIYF. CDR3 nucleotides: TGCGCCAGCAGCTCATCGGTCCCGCAAGACGGAAACACCATATATTTT.

The V and J genes are TRBV5-4 and TRBJ2-5, with D possibly being TRBD1 or TRBD2 (5 bases each). Germline CDR1 and CDR2: SGHNT and YYREEE (reference sequence). The CDR3 is made up of 17 amino acids. Trimming shortened V by 0 bases and J by 7 bases, and 22 bases separated the two germline ends. The CDR3: CASSLGIGTVGDGTQYF. The CDR3 region has the DNA TGTGCCAGCAGCTTGGGGATAGGGACGGTGGGGGACGGGACCCAGTACTTC.

The chain carries TRBV6-1 and TRBJ2-1; weak D call: TRBD2 (6 bases). Germline CDR1 is MNHNS and CDR2 is SASEGT. This CDR3 comprises 16 residues. The germline V and J ends were trimmed by 4 bases and 2 bases, with 15 bases remaining between them. The CDR3 here is CASSASGTSTYNEQFF. The CDR3 DNA follows: TGTGCCAGCAGTGCCTCCGGGACTTCCACCTACAATGAGCAGTTCTTC.

This clone was detected a few times. This rearrangement joins TRBV28 to TRBJ2-7; TRBD2 matches 10 bases. CDR1 MDHEN and CDR2 SYDVKM come from the germline V gene. This CDR3 has 15 residues. The trim removed 3 bases at V and 4 bases at J, leaving 6 bases unmatched. The CDR3 nucleotides are TGTGCCAGCAGTTTTCTAGCGGGAGATGGGTACGAGCAGTACTTC. Protein product: CASSFLAGDGYEQYF.

This chain links TRBV2 with TRBJ1-1, with TRBD1 identical over 8 bases. The junction had 13 bases not matched to a gene; V was cut back by 10 bases and J by 3 bases. The CDR3 consists of 15 residues. The germline V gene has CDR1 SNHLY and CDR2 FYNNEI. In nucleotides, the CDR3 is TGTGCCATTAACAGGGGGGCATTCCCGGACACTGAAGCTTTCTTT. Its translation is CAINRGAFPDTEAFF.

This clone was recorded only once. The CDR3 loop reads CASTPGQGALGGELFF. The CDR3 DNA follows: TGTGCCAGCACCCCGGGACAGGGGGCGCTTGGCGGGGAGCTGTTTTTT. This chain links TRBV5-4 with TRBJ2-2; 12 bases are shared with TRBD1. The CDR3 has 16 residues. V lost 6 bases to trimming and J lost 7 bases; unmatched junction nucleotides: 10. The V gene's germline CDR1 is SGHNT and CDR2 YYREEE (reference sequence).